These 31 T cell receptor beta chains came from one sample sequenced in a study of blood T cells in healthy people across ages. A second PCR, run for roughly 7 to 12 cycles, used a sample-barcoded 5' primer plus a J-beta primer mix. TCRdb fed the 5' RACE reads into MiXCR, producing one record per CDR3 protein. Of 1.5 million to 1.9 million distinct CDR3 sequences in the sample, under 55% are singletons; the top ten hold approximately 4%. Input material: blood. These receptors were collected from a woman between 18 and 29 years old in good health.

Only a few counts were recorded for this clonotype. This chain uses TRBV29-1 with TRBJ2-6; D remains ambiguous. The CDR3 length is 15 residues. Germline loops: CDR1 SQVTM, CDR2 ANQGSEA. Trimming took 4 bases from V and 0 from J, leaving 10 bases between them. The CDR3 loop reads CSVGTEGSGANVLTF. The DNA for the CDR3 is TGCAGCGTTGGAACCGAAGGCTCTGGGGCCAACGTCCTGACTTTC.

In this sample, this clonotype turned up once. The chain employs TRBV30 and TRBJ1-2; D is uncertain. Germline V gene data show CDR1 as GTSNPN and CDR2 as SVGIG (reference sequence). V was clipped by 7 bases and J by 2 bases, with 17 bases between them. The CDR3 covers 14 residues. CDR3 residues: CASNPGSENYGYTF. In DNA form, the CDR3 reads TGTGCCTCCAACCCCGGTAGCGAAAACTATGGCTACACCTTC.

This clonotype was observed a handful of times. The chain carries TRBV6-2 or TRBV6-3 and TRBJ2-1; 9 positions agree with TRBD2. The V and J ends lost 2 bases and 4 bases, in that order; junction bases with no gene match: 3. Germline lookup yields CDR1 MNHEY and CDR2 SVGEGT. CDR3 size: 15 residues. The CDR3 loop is CASSYPSGKYNEQFF. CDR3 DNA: TGTGCCAGCAGTTACCCTAGCGGGAAATACAATGAGCAGTTCTTC.

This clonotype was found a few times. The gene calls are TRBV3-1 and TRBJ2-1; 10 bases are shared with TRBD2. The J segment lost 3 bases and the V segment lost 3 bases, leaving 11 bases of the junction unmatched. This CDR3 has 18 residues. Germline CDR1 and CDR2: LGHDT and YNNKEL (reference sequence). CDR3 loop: CASSHPTLTSGVYNEQFF. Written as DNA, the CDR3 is TGTGCCAGCAGCCACCCCACCCTAACTAGCGGGGTCTACAATGAGCAGTTCTTC.

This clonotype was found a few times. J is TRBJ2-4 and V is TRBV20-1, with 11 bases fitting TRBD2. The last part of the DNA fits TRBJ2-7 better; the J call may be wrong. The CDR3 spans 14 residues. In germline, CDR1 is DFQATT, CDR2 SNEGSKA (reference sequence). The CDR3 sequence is CSAALSGGVYEQYF. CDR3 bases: TGCAGTGCTGCCCTTAGCGGGGGGGTTTACGAGCAGTACTTC.

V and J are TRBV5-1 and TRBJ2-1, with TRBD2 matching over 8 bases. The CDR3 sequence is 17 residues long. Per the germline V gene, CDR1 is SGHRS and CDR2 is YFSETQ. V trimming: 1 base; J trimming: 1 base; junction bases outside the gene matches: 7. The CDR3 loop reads CASSLLSSGSSYNEQFF. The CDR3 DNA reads TGCGCCAGCAGCTTGCTTTCGAGCGGGAGTTCCTACAATGAGCAGTTCTTC.

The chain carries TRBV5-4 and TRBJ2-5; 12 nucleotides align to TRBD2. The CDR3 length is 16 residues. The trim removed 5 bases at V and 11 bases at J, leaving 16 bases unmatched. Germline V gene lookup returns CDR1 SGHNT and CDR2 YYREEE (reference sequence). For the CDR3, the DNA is TGTGCCAGCAGGTATGCGACTAGCGGGAGAGGCTATGAGCAGTACTTC. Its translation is CASRYATSGRGYEQYF.

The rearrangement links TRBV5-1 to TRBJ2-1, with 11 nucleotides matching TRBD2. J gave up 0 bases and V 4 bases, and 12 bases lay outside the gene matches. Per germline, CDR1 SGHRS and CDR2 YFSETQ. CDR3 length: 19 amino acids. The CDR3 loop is CASSPRLLAGVASYNEQFF. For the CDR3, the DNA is TGCGCCAGCAGCCCCCGGCTACTAGCGGGGGTGGCCTCCTACAATGAGCAGTTCTTC.

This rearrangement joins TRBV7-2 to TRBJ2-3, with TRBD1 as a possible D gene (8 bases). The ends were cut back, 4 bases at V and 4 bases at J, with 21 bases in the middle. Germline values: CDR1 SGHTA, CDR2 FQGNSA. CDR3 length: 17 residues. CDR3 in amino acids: CASSSSDYRGRADTQYF. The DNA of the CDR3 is TGTGCCAGCAGCTCATCCGACTACAGGGGGAGGGCAGATACGCAGTATTTT. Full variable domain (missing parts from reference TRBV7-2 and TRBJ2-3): GAGVSQSPSNKVTEKGKDVELRCDPISGHTALYWYRQSLGQGLEFLIYFQGNSAPDKSGLPSDRFSAERTGGSVSTLTIQRTQQEDSAVYLCASSSSDYRGRADTQYFGPGTRLTVL.

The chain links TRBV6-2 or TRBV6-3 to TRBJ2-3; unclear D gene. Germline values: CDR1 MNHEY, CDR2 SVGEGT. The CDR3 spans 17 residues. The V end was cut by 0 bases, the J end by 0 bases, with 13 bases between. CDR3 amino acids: CASSYSIWTLSTDTQYF. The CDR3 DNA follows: TGTGCCAGCAGTTACTCGATTTGGACCCTTAGCACAGATACGCAGTATTTT.

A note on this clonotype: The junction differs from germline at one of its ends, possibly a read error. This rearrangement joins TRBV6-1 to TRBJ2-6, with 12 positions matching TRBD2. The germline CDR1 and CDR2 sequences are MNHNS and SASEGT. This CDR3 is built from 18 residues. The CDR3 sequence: CASSEDTSGRPGANVLTF. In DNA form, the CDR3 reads TGTGCCAGCAGTGAGGACACTAGCGGGAGGCCTGGGGCTAACGTCCTGACTTTC.

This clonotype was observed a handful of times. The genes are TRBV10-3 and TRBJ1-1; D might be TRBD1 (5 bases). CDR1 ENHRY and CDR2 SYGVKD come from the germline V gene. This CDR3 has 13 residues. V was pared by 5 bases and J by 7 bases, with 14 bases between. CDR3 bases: TGTGCCATCAGTCTGCCGGGGGAGGGTGAAGCTTTCTTT. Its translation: CAISLPGEGEAFF.

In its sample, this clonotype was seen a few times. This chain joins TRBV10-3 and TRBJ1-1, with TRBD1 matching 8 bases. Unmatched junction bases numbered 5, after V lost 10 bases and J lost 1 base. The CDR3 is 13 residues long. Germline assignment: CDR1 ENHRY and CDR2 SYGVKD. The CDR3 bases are TGTGCCACCGCCGGGACAGGGAACACTGAAGCTTTCTTT. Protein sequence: CATAGTGNTEAFF.

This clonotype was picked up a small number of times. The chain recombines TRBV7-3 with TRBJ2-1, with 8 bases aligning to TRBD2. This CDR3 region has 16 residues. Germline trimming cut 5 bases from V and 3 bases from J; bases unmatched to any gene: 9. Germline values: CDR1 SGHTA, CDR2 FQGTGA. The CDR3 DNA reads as TGTGCCAGCAGCCCAAGGACTAGCCCAATCTACAATGAGCAGTTCTTC. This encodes CASSPRTSPIYNEQFF.

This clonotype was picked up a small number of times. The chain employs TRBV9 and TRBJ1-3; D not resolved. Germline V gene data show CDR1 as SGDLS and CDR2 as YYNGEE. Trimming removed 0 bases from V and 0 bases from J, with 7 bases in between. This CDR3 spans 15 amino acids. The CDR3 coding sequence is TGTGCCAGCAGCGTAGACGGGGACTCTGGAAACACCATATATTTT. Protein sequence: CASSVDGDSGNTIYF.

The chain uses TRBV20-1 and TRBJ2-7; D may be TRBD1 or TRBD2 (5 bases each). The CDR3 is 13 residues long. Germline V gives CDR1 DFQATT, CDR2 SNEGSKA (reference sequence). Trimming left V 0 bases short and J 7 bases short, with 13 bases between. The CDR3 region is CSARDWDHNEQYF. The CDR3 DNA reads TGCAGTGCTAGAGATTGGGACCACAATGAGCAGTACTTC.

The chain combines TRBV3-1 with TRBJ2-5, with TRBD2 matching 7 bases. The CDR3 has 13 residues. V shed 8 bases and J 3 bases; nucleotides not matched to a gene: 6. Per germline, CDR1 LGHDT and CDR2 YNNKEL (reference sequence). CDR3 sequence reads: CASGWGGEETQYF. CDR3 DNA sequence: TGTGCCAGCGGGTGGGGGGGTGAAGAGACCCAGTACTTC.

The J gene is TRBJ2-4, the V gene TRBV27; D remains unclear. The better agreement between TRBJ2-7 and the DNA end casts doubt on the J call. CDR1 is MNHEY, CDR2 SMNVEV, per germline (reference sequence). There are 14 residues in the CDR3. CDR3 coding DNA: TGTGCCAGCAGTTTCGGAGACGTGGGGTACGAGCAGTACTTC. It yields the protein CASSFGDVGYEQYF.

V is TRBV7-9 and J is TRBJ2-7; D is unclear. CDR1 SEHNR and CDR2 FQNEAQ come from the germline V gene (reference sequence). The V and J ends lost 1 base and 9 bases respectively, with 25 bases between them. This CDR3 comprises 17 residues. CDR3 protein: CASSLVAPELASIGQYF. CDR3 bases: TGTGCCAGCAGCTTAGTCGCGCCGGAACTCGCGTCAATTGGGCAGTACTTC. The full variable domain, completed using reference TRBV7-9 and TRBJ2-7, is DTGVSQNPRHKITKRGQNVTFRCDPISEHNRLYWYRQTLGQGPEFLTYFQNEAQLEKSRLLSDRFSAERPKGSFSTLEIQRTEQGDSAMYLCASSLVAPELASIGQYFGPGTRLTVT.

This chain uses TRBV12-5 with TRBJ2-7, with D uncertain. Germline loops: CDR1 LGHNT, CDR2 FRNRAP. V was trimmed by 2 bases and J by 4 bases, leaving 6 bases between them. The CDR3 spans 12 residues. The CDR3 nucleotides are TGTGCTAGTGGTTTGTGGGGATACGAGCAGTACTTC. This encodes CASGLWGYEQYF. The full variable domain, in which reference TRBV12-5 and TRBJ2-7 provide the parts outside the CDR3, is DARVTQTPRHKVTEMGQEVTMRCQPILGHNTVFWYRQTMMQGLELLAYFRNRAPLDDSGMPKDRFSAEMPDATLATLKIQPSEPRDSAVYFCASGLWGYEQYFGPGTRLTVT.

CDR3 sequence: CAISTAGVPYEQYF. In DNA, the CDR3 is TGTGCCATCAGCACAGCGGGAGTCCCCTACGAGCAGTACTTC. The chain employs TRBV10-3 and TRBJ2-4, with TRBD2 matching over 8 bases. The DNA matches TRBJ2-7 better at its end, which makes the J call doubtful. The CDR3 contains 14 residues. Germline assignment: CDR1 ENHRY and CDR2 SYGVKD.

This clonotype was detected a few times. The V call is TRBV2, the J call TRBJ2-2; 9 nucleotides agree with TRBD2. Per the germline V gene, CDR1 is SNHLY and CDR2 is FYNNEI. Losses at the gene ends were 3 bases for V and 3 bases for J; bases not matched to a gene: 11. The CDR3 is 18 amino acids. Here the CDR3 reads CASSDVILAGGDTGELFF. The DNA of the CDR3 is TGTGCCAGCAGTGATGTGATTCTGGCGGGAGGGGACACCGGGGAGCTGTTTTTT.

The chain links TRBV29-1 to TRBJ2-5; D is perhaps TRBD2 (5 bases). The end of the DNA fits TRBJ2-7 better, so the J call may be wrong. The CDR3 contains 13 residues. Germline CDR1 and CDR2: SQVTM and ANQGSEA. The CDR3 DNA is TGCAGCGTTACCCGGGGTAGCCTCCCCGAGCAGTACTTC. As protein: CSVTRGSLPEQYF.

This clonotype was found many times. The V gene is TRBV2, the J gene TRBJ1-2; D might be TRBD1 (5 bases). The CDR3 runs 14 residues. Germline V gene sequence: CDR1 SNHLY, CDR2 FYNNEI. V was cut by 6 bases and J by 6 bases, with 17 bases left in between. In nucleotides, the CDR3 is TGTGCCAGCAGCTACACTTCGGGACGGGATGGCTACACCTTC. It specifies CASSYTSGRDGYTF.

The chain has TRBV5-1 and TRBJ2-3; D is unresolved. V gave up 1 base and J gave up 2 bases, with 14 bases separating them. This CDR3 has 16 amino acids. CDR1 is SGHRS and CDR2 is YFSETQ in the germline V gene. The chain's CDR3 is CASSLRQQSHTDTQYF. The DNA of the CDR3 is TGCGCCAGCAGCTTGAGGCAACAGAGCCACACAGATACGCAGTATTTT.

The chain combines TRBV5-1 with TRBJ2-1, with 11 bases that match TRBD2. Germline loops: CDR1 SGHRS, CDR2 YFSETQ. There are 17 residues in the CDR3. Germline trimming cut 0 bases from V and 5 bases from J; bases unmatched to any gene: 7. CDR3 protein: CASSLVTSGSGHNEQFF. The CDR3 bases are TGCGCCAGCAGCTTGGTTACTAGCGGGAGTGGGCACAATGAGCAGTTCTTC.

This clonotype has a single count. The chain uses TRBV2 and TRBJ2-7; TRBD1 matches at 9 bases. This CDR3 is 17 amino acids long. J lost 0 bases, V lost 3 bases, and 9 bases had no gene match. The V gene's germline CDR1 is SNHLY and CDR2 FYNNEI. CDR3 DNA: TGTGCCAGCAGTGAGGAGAGGACAGGGGTAAGCTCCTACGAGCAGTACTTC. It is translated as CASSEERTGVSSYEQYF.

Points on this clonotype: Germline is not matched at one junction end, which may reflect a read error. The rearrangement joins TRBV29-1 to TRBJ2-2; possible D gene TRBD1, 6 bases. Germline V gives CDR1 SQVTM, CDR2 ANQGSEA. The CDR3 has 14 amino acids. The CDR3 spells CSVEDRGNTGELFF. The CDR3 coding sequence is TGCAGCGTTGAAGACAGGGGAAACACCGGAGAGCTGTTTTTT.

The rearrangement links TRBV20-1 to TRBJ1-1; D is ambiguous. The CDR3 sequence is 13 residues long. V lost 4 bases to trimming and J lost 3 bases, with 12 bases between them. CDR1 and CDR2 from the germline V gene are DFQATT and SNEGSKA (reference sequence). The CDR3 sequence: CSAKILRDTEAFF. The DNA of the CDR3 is TGCAGTGCTAAGATCCTTAGGGACACTGAAGCTTTCTTT.

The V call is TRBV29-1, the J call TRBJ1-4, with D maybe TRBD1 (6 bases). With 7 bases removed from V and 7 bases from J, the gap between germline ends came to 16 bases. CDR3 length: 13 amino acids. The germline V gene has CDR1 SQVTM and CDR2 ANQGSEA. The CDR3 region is CSGIRGPGEKLFF. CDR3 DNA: TGCAGCGGAATCAGGGGCCCAGGTGAAAAACTGTTTTTT.

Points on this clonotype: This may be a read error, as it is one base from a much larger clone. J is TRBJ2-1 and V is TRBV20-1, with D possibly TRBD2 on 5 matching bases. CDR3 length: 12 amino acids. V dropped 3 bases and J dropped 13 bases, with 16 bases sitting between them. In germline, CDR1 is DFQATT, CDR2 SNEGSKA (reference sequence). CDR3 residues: CSASSGSKTQFF. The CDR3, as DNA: TGCAGTGCTAGCTCGGGATCTAAGACCCAGTTCTTC.